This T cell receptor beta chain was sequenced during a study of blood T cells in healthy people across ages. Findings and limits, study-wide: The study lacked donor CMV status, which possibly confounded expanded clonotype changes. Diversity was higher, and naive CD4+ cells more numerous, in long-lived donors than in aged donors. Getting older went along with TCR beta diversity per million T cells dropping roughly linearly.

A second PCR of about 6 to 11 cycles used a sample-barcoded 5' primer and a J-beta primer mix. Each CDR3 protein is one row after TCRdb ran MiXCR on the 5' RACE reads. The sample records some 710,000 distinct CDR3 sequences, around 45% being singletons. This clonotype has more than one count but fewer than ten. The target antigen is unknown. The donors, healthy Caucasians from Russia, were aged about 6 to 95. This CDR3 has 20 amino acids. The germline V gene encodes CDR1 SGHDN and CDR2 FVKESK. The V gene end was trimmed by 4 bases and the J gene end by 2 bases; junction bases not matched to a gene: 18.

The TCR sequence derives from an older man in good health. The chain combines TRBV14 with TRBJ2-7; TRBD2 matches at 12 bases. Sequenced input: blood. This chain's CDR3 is CASSLTPGLAGRANTYEQYF. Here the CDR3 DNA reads TGTGCCAGCAGCCTTACTCCGGGACTAGCGGGTCGGGCCAATACCTACGAGCAGTACTTC.